What follows are 10 T cell receptor beta chains derived from one specimen sequenced in a study of cytomegalovirus exposure and HLA in healthy donors. PCR was performed using 60 Vbeta and 13 Jbeta primers. Sequencing was performed with immunoSEQ multiplex PCR; in TCRdb, only in-frame clones are kept and a portion is missing. This listing includes around 130,000 clones. Sequences were obtained from PBMCs. These receptors came from a woman in her forties in good health and CMV-seronegative.

This chain connects TRBV5-1 to TRBJ1-2; tentative D call: TRBD1 (5 bases). CDR3 size: 16 residues. V was trimmed by 4 bases and J by 3 bases, leaving 19 bases between them. CDR1 SGHRS and CDR2 YFSETQ come from the germline V gene. The CDR3 DNA follows: TGCGCCAGCAGCCTAGGACATAATTGGGATGACTATGGCTACACCTTC. Protein: CASSLGHNWDDYGYTF.

The V gene is TRBV19, the J gene TRBJ1-2; TRBD1 agrees at 8 bases. CDR1 and CDR2 (germline): LNHDA, SQIVND (reference sequence). There are 13 residues in the CDR3. V gave up 8 bases and J gave up 13 bases; unmatched junction bases: 15. The CDR3 protein is CASDPGQGVVGTF. In DNA, the CDR3 is TGTGCCAGTGACCCCGGACAGGGCGTGGTTGGCACCTTC.

This chain's CDR3 is CSVNGVNYGYTF. Here the CDR3 DNA reads TGCAGCGTTAACGGGGTCAACTATGGCTACACCTTC. This rearrangement joins TRBV29-1 to TRBJ1-2; no clear D gene. This CDR3 has 12 amino acids. V was clipped by 5 bases and J by 2 bases, with 9 bases between them. Germline CDR1 SQVTM, CDR2 ANQGSEA.

The CDR3 loop is CASTPRGLRSQPQHF. The CDR3 DNA sequence: TGTGCCAGCACCCCCCGGGGGTTGAGGTCTCAGCCCCAGCATTTT. The chain carries TRBV5-8 and TRBJ1-5; a possible D gene is TRBD1 (5 bases). This CDR3 is built from 15 residues. Germline loops: CDR1 SGHTS, CDR2 YDEGEE. Trimming removed 6 bases at V and 6 bases at J, with 19 bases between.

The genes are TRBV6-5 and TRBJ1-2, with D possibly TRBD1 on 5 matching bases. The CDR3 has 13 residues. The germline V gene encodes CDR1 MNHEY and CDR2 SVGAGI. Trimming cost V 6 bases and J 2 bases, with 10 bases left between them. In DNA form, the CDR3 reads TGTGCCAGCAGGGGGGGGTTGAACTATGGCTACACCTTC. Its protein is CASRGGLNYGYTF.

The V gene is TRBV4-3, the J gene TRBJ1-4, with a tentative D call TRBD1 (5 bases). The V end was cut by 0 bases, the J end by 3 bases, with 17 bases between. CDR3 length: 18 residues. Germline-derived CDR1 and CDR2 are LGHNA and YSLEER. CDR3 bases: TGCGCCAGCAGCCAAGATCTTTCGAATCCGGGGGCTAATGAAAAACTGTTTTTT. Translation: CASSQDLSNPGANEKLFF.

The chain recombines TRBV5-4 with TRBJ1-2, with 8 bases aligning to TRBD1. Germline V gene data show CDR1 as SGHNT and CDR2 as YYREEE (reference sequence). The trim removed 2 bases at V and 3 bases at J, leaving 3 bases unmatched. The CDR3 has 14 amino acids. The CDR3 loop is CASSFDRGDYGYTF. The CDR3 nucleotides read TGTGCCAGCAGCTTTGACAGGGGTGACTATGGCTACACCTTC.

This sequence joins TRBV18 and TRBJ2-7, with D possibly matching TRBD2 (5 bases). Trimming took 4 bases from V and 3 from J, leaving 10 bases between them. The CDR3 totals 13 residues. CDR1 is KGHSH, CDR2 LQKENI, per germline. DNA of the CDR3: TGTGCCAGCTCACGAGCGGAATACTACGAGCAGTACTTC. This translates into CASSRAEYYEQYF.

The chain joins TRBV4-3 to TRBJ1-4; D might be TRBD1 (5 bases). The CDR3 is made up of 15 amino acids. CDR1 and CDR2 from the germline V gene are LGHNA and YSLEER. Trimming stripped 1 base from V and 10 bases from J, with 16 bases between. CDR3 region: CASSQGGQGDGKLFF. For the CDR3, the DNA is TGCGCCAGCAGCCAAGGAGGCCAGGGTGACGGAAAACTGTTTTTT.

This chain uses TRBV10-3 with TRBJ1-1, with TRBD1 as a possible D gene (6 bases). CDR3 length: 13 residues. Trimming shortened V by 5 bases and J by 3 bases, and 10 bases separated the two germline ends. Germline V gene lookup returns CDR1 ENHRY and CDR2 SYGVKD. This CDR3 reads CAISTRQDTEAFF. For the CDR3, the DNA is TGTGCCATCAGTACTCGACAGGACACTGAAGCTTTCTTT.